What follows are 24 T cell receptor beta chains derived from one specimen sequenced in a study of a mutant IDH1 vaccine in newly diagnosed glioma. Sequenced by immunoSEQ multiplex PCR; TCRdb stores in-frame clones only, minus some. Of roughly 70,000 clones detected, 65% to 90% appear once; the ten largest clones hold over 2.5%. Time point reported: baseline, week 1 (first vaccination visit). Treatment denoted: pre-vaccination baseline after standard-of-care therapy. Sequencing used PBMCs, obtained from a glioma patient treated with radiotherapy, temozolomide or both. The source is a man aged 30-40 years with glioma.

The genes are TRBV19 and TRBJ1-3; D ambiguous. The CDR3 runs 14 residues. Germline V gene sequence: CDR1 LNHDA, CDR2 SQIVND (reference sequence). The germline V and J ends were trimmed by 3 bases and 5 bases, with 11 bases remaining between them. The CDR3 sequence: CASSMAGSRNTIYF. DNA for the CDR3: TGTGCCAGTAGTATGGCGGGATCTAGAAACACCATATATTTT.

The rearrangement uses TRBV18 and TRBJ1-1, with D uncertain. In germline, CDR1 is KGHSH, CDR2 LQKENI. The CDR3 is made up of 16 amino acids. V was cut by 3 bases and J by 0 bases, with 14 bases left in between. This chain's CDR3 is CASSPFVLTVNTEAFF. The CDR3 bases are TGTGCCAGCTCACCCTTTGTTTTGACGGTGAACACTGAAGCTTTCTTT.

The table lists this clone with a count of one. The CDR3 DNA sequence: TGCGCCAGCAGCTTGGCCCCTGATTTTCAGGGCAACTCTGGAAACACCATATATTTT. Translating it yields CASSLAPDFQGNSGNTIYF. This chain connects TRBV5-1 to TRBJ1-3; perhaps TRBD1 as D (5 bases). The CDR3 totals 19 residues. The germline gives CDR1 SGHRS, CDR2 YFSETQ. V was shortened by 0 bases and J by 0 bases, with 19 bases between the two germline ends.

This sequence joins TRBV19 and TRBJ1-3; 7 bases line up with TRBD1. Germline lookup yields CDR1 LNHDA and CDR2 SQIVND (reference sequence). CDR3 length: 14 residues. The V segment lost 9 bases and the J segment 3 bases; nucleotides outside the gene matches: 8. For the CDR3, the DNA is TGTGCCAGCAAGCCTCAGGGGGTTGGAAACACCATATATTTT. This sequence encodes CASKPQGVGNTIYF. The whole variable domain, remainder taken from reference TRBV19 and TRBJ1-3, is DGGITQSPKYLFRKEGQNVTLSCEQNLNHDAMYWYRQDPGQGLRLIYYSQIVNDFQKGDIAEGYSVSREKKESFPLTVTSAQKNPTAFYLCASKPQGVGNTIYFGEGSWLTVV.

The CDR3 region is CASSSKGPRAKNIQYF. The DNA for the CDR3 is TGTGCCAGCAGTTCTAAGGGGCCCCGGGCCAAAAACATTCAGTACTTC. This chain connects TRBV27 to TRBJ2-4, with D possibly TRBD1 on 5 matching bases. The CDR3 loop spans 16 amino acids. CDR1 MNHEY and CDR2 SMNVEV come from the germline V gene (reference sequence). V gave up 4 bases and J gave up 1 base, with 14 bases separating them.

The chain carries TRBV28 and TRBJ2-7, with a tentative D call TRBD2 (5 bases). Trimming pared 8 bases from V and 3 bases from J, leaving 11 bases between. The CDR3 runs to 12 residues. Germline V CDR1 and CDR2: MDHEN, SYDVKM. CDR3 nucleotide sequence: TGTGCCAGCGAGGACTCCATCTACGAGCAGTACTTC. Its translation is CASEDSIYEQYF. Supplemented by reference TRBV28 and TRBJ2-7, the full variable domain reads DVKVTQSSRYLVKRTGEKVFLECVQDMDHENMFWYRQDPGLGLRLIYFSYDVKMKEKGDIPEGYSVSREKKERFSLILESASTNQTSMYLCASEDSIYEQYFGPGTRLTVT.

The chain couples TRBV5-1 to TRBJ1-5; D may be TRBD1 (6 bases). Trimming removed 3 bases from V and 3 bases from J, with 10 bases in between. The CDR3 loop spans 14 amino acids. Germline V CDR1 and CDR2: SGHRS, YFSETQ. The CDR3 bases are TGCGCCAGCAGCTCGGGGGCGATCAATCAGCCCCAGCATTTT. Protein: CASSSGAINQPQHF.

The CDR3 DNA is TGTGCCAGCAGCCCCGACCCGACAGGGTTGCAGTACTTC. Its protein product is CASSPDPTGLQYF. J is TRBJ2-7 and V is TRBV11-2, with 7 nucleotides matching TRBD1. The V segment lost 5 bases and the J segment 9 bases; nucleotides outside the gene matches: 10. Germline CDR1 is SGHAT and CDR2 is FQNNGV. The CDR3 extends over 13 amino acids.

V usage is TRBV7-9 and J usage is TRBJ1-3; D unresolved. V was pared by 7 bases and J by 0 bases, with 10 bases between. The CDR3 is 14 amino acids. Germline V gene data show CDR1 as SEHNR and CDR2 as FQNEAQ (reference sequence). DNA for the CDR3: TGTGCCAGCAACCCAGGCGCCTCTGGAAACACCATATATTTT. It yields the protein CASNPGASGNTIYF.

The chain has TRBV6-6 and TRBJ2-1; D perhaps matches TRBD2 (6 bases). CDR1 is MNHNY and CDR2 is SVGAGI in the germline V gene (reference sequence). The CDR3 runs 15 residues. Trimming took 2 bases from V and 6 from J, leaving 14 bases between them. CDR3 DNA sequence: TGTGCCAGCAGTTACGCCCAGGGCGGGGTCAATGAGCAGTTCTTC. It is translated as CASSYAQGGVNEQFF.

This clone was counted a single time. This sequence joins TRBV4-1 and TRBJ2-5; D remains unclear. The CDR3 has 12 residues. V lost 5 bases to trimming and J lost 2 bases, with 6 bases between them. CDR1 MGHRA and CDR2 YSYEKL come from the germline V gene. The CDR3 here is CASSWGQETQYF. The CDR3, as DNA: TGCGCCAGCAGCTGGGGTCAAGAGACCCAGTACTTC.

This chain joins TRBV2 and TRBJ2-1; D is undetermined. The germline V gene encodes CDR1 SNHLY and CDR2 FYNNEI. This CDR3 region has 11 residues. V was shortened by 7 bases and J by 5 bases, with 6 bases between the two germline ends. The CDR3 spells CASKLDNEQFF. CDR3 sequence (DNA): TGTGCCAGCAAATTGGACAATGAGCAGTTCTTC.

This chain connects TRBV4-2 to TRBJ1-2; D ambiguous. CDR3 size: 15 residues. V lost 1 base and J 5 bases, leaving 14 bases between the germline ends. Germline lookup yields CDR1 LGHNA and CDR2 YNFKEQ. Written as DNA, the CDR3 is TGTGCCAGCAGCCAAGGGTATAGGGAATTGTATGGCTACACCTTC. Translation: CASSQGYRELYGYTF.

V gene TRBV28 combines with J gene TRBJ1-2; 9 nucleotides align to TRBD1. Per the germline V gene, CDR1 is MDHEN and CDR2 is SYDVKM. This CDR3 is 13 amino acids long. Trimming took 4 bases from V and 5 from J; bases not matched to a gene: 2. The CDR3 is CASSSGQGYGYTF. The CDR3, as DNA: TGTGCCAGCAGTTCGGGACAGGGATATGGCTACACCTTC.

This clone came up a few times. The CDR3 coding sequence is TGTGCCAGCAGTTCACCGTTTAGCAATCAGCCCCAGCATTTT. As protein: CASSSPFSNQPQHF. V gene TRBV28 combines with J gene TRBJ1-5; D unresolved. Germline-derived CDR1 and CDR2 are MDHEN and SYDVKM. The CDR3 extends over 14 amino acids. The V gene lost 4 bases and the J gene lost 0 bases, with 7 bases spanning the gap. The full variable domain, rest sourced from reference TRBV28 and TRBJ1-5, is DVKVTQSSRYLVKRTGEKVFLECVQDMDHENMFWYRQDPGLGLRLIYFSYDVKMKEKGDIPEGYSVSREKKERFSLILESASTNQTSMYLCASSSPFSNQPQHFGDGTRLSIL.

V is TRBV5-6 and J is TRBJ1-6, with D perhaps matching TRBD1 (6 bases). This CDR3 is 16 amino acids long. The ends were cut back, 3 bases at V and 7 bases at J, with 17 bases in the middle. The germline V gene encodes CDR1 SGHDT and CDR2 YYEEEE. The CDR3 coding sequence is TGTGCCAGCAGCTCGTCCCCGGGGGCAATAAATTCACCCCTCCACTTT. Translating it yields CASSSSPGAINSPLHF.

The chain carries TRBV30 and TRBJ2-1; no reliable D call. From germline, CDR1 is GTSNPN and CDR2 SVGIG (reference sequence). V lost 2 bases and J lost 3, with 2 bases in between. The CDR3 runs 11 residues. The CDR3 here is CAWSFYNEQFF. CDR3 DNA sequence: TGTGCCTGGAGTTTCTACAATGAGCAGTTCTTC.

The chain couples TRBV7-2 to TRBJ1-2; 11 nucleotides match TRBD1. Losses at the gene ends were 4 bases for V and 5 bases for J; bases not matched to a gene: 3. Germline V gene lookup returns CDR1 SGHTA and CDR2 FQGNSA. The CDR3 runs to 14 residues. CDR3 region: CASSSGQGVYGYTF. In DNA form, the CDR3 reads TGTGCCAGCAGCTCGGGACAGGGGGTTTATGGCTACACCTTC.

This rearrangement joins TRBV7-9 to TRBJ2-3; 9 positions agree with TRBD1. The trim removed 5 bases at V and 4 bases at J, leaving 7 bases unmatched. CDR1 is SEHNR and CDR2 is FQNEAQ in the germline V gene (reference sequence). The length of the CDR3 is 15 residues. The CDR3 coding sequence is TGTGCCAGCAGCCCGACAGGGGGGCCGGCAGATACGCAGTATTTT. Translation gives CASSPTGGPADTQYF.

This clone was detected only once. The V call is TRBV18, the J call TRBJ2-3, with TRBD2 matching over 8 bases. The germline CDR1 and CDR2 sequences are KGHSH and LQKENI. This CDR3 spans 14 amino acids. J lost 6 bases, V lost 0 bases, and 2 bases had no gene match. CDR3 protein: CASSPPPGGDTQYF. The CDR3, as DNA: TGTGCCAGCTCACCACCTCCGGGGGGGGATACGCAGTATTTT.

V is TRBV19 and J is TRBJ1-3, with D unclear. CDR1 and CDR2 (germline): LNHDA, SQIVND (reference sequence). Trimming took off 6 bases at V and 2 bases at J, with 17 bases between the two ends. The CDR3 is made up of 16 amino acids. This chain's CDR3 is CASRPSGRRTGNTIYF. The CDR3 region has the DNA TGTGCCAGTAGACCCTCGGGCAGAAGGACTGGAAACACCATATATTTT.

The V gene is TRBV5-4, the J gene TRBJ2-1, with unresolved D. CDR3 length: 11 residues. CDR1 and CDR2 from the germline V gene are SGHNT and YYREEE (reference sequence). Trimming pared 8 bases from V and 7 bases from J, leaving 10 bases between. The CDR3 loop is CASASPNEQFF. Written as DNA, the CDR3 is TGTGCCAGTGCTTCGCCGAATGAGCAGTTCTTC.

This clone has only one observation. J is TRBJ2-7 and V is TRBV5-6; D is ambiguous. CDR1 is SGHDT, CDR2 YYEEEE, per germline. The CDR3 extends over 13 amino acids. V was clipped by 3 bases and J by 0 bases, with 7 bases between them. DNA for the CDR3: TGTGCCAGCAGCTACGGCGTCTCCTACGAGCAGTACTTC. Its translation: CASSYGVSYEQYF. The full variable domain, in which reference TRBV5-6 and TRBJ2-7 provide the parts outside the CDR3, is DAGVTQSPTHLIKTRGQQVTLRCSPKSGHDTVSWYQQALGQGPQFIFQYYEEEERQRGNFPDRFSGHQFPNYSSELNVNALLLGDSALYLCASSYGVSYEQYFGPGTRLTVT.

CDR3 in DNA: TGTGCCAGCTCACCTCGCGGGGGATCAAACACTGAAGCTTTCTTT. It specifies CASSPRGGSNTEAFF. The V call is TRBV18, the J call TRBJ1-1, with D possibly TRBD1 on 5 matching bases. This CDR3 has 15 residues. Germline V gene sequence: CDR1 KGHSH, CDR2 LQKENI. V shed 3 bases and J shed 2 bases, with 13 bases lying between them.